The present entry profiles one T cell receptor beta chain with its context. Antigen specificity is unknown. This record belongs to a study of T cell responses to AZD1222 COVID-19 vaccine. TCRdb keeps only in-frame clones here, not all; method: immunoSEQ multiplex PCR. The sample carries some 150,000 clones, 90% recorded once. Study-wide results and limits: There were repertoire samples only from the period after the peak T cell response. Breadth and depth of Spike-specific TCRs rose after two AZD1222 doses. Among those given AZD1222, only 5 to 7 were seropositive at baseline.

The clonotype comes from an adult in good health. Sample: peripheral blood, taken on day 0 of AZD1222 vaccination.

CDR3 coding DNA: TGTGCCAGCAGCCAAGATTTAAGGGCCCGCTATGGCTACACCTTC. Protein: CASSQDLRARYGYTF. This rearrangement joins TRBV4-2 to TRBJ1-2; D is undetermined. The germline V and J ends were trimmed by 0 bases and 4 bases, with 12 bases remaining between them. The CDR3 length is 15 residues. Looked up from germline, CDR1 is LGHNA and CDR2 is YNFKEQ.